The TCR beta chain under discussion was sequenced for a study of blood T cell repertoires in COVID-19 (TCRdb year 2020). Study-wide context: Collaborator samples came from the United States, Italy and Spain and covered acute and convalescent phases of COVID-19. The repertoires were released in a freely available public database meant as a resource for research on the immune response to SARS-CoV-2. The sample metadata nearly always contained a de-identified subject ID, COVID-19 status, age in years and sex. The material from the prospective study consisted of cDNA or gDNA derived from T cells, B-cell-depleted T cells, or PBMCs. Subjects who had been exposed to COVID-19, were actively infected with it, or had recovered from it provided the deeply sampled blood TCRbeta repertoires that made up the dataset. Where available, HLA class I and class II types were obtained from metadata supplied by the sample provider rather than from assay-based typing. Samples were obtained from the ongoing ImmuneRACE study (first 160 participants) and from 1,000 to 1,500 subjects provided by 6 global collaborators. Results the study describes overall, beyond this receptor: The quantity of clinical and demographic metadata differed by source and by participant and was supplied without curation.

Samples from volunteer blood donors who had recovered from COVID-19 were contributed by a second Seattle source. Each collaborating institution followed its own protocols to collect whole blood in K2EDTA tubes. For TCRbeta analysis, collaborator samples were shipped as frozen whole blood, as isolated PBMCs, or as DNA extracted from either sample type. V is trimmed back by 4 bases and J by 3 bases, and the junction contains 11 bases that no gene match accounts for. The CDR3 holds 19 amino acids from the cysteine to the phenylalanine. Of the read, only the CDR3 DNA is kept; its 57 bases are in frame from base 1. For CDR1 and CDR2, the germline V gene (reference sequence) lists PRHDT and FYEKMQ. The immunoSEQ Assay, a bias-controlled multiplex PCR, was used to amplify TCRbeta CDR3 regions from genomic DNA. The authors' analysis ran thus. Nucleated cell counts per sample were estimated from amplification of reference gene primers within the assay. To quantify the absolute abundance of each unique TCRbeta CDR3 rearrangement, sequence reads were collapsed and filtered. Productive Simpson clonality was computed per sample as the square root of Simpson's diversity index over productive rearrangements. The source is immuneACCESS, and TCRdb retained only in-frame sequences with V and J called. Part of the clones is not carried over; for the studies checked, unresolved V genes explain less than half of this, and the remainder is unexplained. That table is the source of V, J and clone size, and D and trimming were worked out from the DNA. Counted in this sample were about 240,000 clones; about 85% of them appeared once. Roughly 1.9% of the sample is taken by the ten largest.

As regards this clone: Its target antigen remains unknown. No much larger clone exists at a distance of one base, and base qualities are not known.

Sequencing input: peripheral blood. The receptor's source is a young man who had recovered from COVID-19. The sequence joins TRBV13 to TRBJ2-4; 14 of the junction bases match TRBD2. The CDR3 reads CASSSQTSGGAEVKNIQYF. The nucleotide sequence reads as follows: TGTGCCAGCAGCTCCCAGACTAGCGGGGGGGCCGAGGTCAAAAACATTCAGTACTTC.